The 29 T cell receptor beta chains listed next were all sequenced from one sample in a study of Tregs in tolerant kidney transplant recipients. No cognate antigen is known for these TCRs. After 6 days with irradiated graft donor PBMCs, CFSE-labeled recipient PBMCs were FACS-sorted. Profiling relied on immunoSEQ multiplex PCR, and the TCRdb table lists in-frame clones only, not all of them. There are approximately 1,500 clones in the sample, with over 15% held by the top ten. The sample consisted of CD4+ T cells from blood cultured with allogeneic cells, taken before the transplant. These receptors originate from a human patient who received a combined kidney and bone marrow transplant.

According to its frequency, this clone is medium-sized (0.01 to 0.1%). The read comes to an end 3 residues before the CDR3 does, leaving the germline J gene to fill in the end. V usage is TRBV6-2 or TRBV6-3 and J usage is TRBJ1-2, with TRBD1 as a possible D gene (6 bases). The CDR3 runs 14 residues. CDR1 and CDR2 (germline): MNHEY, SVGEGT. The CDR3 DNA, read in part, is TGTGCCAGCAGTTTCCGGGACACATCGGGCGGC. Translating it yields CASSFRDTSGG. The whole CDR3 protein reads CASSFRDTSGGYTF.

This clone registers medium-sized by frequency. The CDR3 end lies 3 residues beyond the end of the read and is filled in from the germline J gene. The J gene is TRBJ2-7, the V gene TRBV6-2 or TRBV6-3; 16 positions match TRBD2. The CDR3 has 15 amino acids. Losses at the gene ends were 8 bases for V and 3 bases for J; bases not matched to a gene: 4. Germline CDR1 MNHEY, CDR2 SVGEGT. CDR3 in amino acids: CASGTSGRGIYEQYF. The sequenced CDR3 bases are TGTGCCAGCGGGACTAGCGGGAGGGGTATCTACGAG.

In terms of frequency, this clone is medium-sized. From the germline J gene comes the end of the CDR3, since the read stops 3 residues before it. The chain joins TRBV5-6 to TRBJ1-5; D not certain. Trimming took off 2 bases at V and 5 bases at J, with 11 bases between the two ends. This CDR3 comprises 14 residues. The germline V gene encodes CDR1 SGHDT and CDR2 YYEEEE. Incomplete CDR3 DNA: TGTGCCAGCAGCTTCGCGGGGAGGGATCAGCCC. Protein product: CASSFAGRDQP. The complete CDR3 protein is CASSFAGRDQPQHF. The full variable domain, rest sourced from reference TRBV5-6 and TRBJ1-5, is DAGVTQSPTHLIKTRGQQVTLRCSPKSGHDTVSWYQQALGQGPQFIFQYYEEEERQRGNFPDRFSGHQFPNYSSELNVNALLLGDSALYLCASSFAGRDQPQHFGDGTRLSIL.

This clone ranks as medium-sized in terms of frequency. The observed sequence ends 3 residues before the CDR3 terminus, with the missing tail filled in from the germline J gene. J is TRBJ1-5 and V is TRBV7-8, with D possibly TRBD1 on 6 matching bases. Trimming stripped 1 base from V and 4 bases from J, with 8 bases between. This CDR3 region has 14 residues. Germline assignment: CDR1 SGHVS and CDR2 FQNEAQ. The CDR3 here is CASSLGQGNQPQHF. The part of the CDR3 DNA that was read is TGTGCCAGCAGCTTAGGCCAGGGGAATCAGCCC.

Comments on this clone: The sequenced fragment ends 3 residues before the CDR3 boundary, so the rest is inferred from the germline J gene. The chain recombines TRBV19 with TRBJ1-2; D is ambiguous. Germline V CDR1 and CDR2: LNHDA, SQIVND (reference sequence). The CDR3 runs 15 residues. The part of the CDR3 DNA that was read is TGTGCCAGTAGTAGCGGGAGGGTGTCCTACAATGAC. Its protein product is CASSSGRVSYND. The whole CDR3 protein reads CASSSGRVSYNDYTF.

Remarks on this clone: Read coverage stops 3 residues before the CDR3 terminus; the germline J gene supplies the remainder. J is TRBJ2-3 and V is TRBV27; D might be TRBD2 (6 bases). Trimming removed 7 bases from V and 2 bases from J, with 13 bases in between. The germline V gene has CDR1 MNHEY and CDR2 SMNVEV (reference sequence). The CDR3 loop spans 14 amino acids. The CDR3 bases that were read are TGTGCCAGCACTCGCGCGGGACTCACAGATACG. The encoded protein is CASTRAGLTDT. The whole CDR3 region reads CASTRAGLTDTQYF.

In terms of frequency, this clone is medium-sized. This CDR3 is CSAPTSSKNIQYF. CDR3 DNA, as far as it was read: TGCAGTGCTCCGACTAGTTCCAAAAACATT. This chain links TRBV20-1 with TRBJ2-4; D might be TRBD2 (6 bases). Coverage ceases 3 residues before the CDR3 finishes, and the germline J gene fills in the end. Looked up from germline, CDR1 is DFQATT and CDR2 is SNEGSKA (reference sequence). The V and J ends lost 5 bases and 2 bases respectively, with 10 bases between them. The CDR3 runs to 13 residues.

As concerns this clone: With the read ending 3 residues before the CDR3 end, the germline J gene is used to fill in that end. This chain connects TRBV7-2 to TRBJ2-7; maybe TRBD1 (6 bases). CDR3 size: 15 residues. Germline-derived CDR1 and CDR2 are SGHTA and FQGNSA. V lost 6 bases, J lost 2 bases, and 17 bases lay in between. Partial CDR3 DNA: TGTGCCAGCAGAAACCAGGGGACGCTTACCTACGAG. Encoded protein: CASRNQGTLTYE. In full, the CDR3 reads CASRNQGTLTYEQYF.

This clone is deemed medium-sized by its frequency. The CDR3 goes on 3 residues after the read ends, and that part is filled in from the germline J gene. The chain carries TRBV19 and TRBJ2-7, with 7 bases aligning to TRBD2. The V gene end was trimmed by 1 base and the J gene end by 0 bases; junction bases not matched to a gene: 6. The CDR3 consists of 16 residues. Germline V lookup: CDR1 LNHDA, CDR2 SQIVND (reference sequence). CDR3 in amino acids: CASSIAGGSSSYEQYF. The part of the CDR3 DNA that was read is TGTGCCAGTAGTATAGCAGGCGGGAGCTCCTCCTACGAG. Full variable domain (outside the CDR3, taken from reference TRBV19 and TRBJ2-7): DGGITQSPKYLFRKEGQNVTLSCEQNLNHDAMYWYRQDPGQGLRLIYYSQIVNDFQKGDIAEGYSVSREKKESFPLTVTSAQKNPTAFYLCASSIAGGSSSYEQYFGPGTRLTVT.

This clone is deemed medium-sized by its frequency. Read coverage stops 3 residues before the CDR3 terminus; the germline J gene supplies the remainder. V usage is TRBV5-4 and J usage is TRBJ2-4; TRBD1 matches 9 bases. The V gene end was trimmed by 5 bases and the J gene end by 6 bases; junction bases not matched to a gene: 12. CDR3 size: 16 residues. CDR1 and CDR2 from the germline V gene are SGHNT and YYREEE (reference sequence). The sequenced CDR3 bases are TGTGCCAGCAGTCGAACAGGGGGCGATCACTTAAACATT. Amino acids: CASSRTGGDHLNI. The whole CDR3 is CASSRTGGDHLNIQYF.

Its frequency marks this clone as medium-sized (0.01 to 0.1%). The read ends 3 residues shy of where the CDR3 ends; the end is completed using the germline J gene. V usage is TRBV18 and J usage is TRBJ2-7; 9 nucleotides align to TRBD1. Germline V lookup: CDR1 KGHSH, CDR2 LQKENI. This CDR3 is built from 15 residues. After removal of 3 bases from V and 0 bases from J, the junction contained 3 bases not matched to a gene. Here the CDR3 reads CASSPATGGSYEQYF. The sequenced CDR3 bases are TGTGCCAGCTCACCTGCGACAGGGGGCTCCTACGAG. The full variable domain, its missing parts supplied by reference TRBV18 and TRBJ2-7, is NAGVMQNPRHLVRRRGQEARLRCSPMKGHSHVYWYRQLPEEGLKFMVYLQKENIIDESGMPKERFSAEFPKEGPSILRIQQVVRGDSAAYFCASSPATGGSYEQYFGPGTRLTVT.

This clone registers medium-sized by frequency. Sequencing ends 3 residues short of the CDR3 end; the germline J gene provides the rest. V gene TRBV7-9 combines with J gene TRBJ2-1; tentative D call: TRBD2 (6 bases). CDR3 size: 13 residues. Germline assignment: CDR1 SEHNR and CDR2 FQNEAQ (reference sequence). V lost 3 bases and J lost 6, with 9 bases in between. The CDR3 loop is CASSFGTPNEQFF. The CDR3 bases that were read are TGTGCCAGCAGCTTCGGGACTCCCAATGAG.

On this clone itself: The read terminates 3 residues before the CDR3 end, so the remaining end is supplied by the germline J gene. The chain joins TRBV29-1 to TRBJ1-2; TRBD1 is a possible D gene (5 bases). This CDR3 has 14 residues. V dropped 0 bases and J dropped 4 bases, with 12 bases sitting between them. CDR1 SQVTM and CDR2 ANQGSEA come from the germline V gene. CDR3 DNA (partial): TGCAGCGTTGAAGATCGTCGGGGGAGCTATGGC. This sequence encodes CSVEDRRGSYG. The full CDR3 is CSVEDRRGSYGYTF.

With regard to this clone: The CDR3 end is not reached by the read, which stops 3 residues before it; the germline J gene fills it in. V and J are TRBV2 and TRBJ1-1, with 7 bases aligning to TRBD1. CDR3 length equals 17 residues. J was trimmed by 2 bases and V by 2 bases; bases with no gene match: 11. Germline CDR1 SNHLY, CDR2 FYNNEI. CDR3 region: CASSESETGPNNTEAFF. CDR3 DNA, as far as it was read: TGTGCCAGCAGTGAAAGTGAGACAGGGCCAAATAACACTGAA.

In terms of frequency, this clone is medium-sized. The missing CDR3 end, 3 residues past where the read stops, is filled in from the germline J gene. The rearrangement joins TRBV10-3 to TRBJ2-2; no clear D. The CDR3 is 13 residues long. Germline values: CDR1 ENHRY, CDR2 SYGVKD. The CDR3 protein is CAISESLTRWLFF. Incomplete CDR3 DNA: TGTGCCATCAGTGAGTCTTTGACACGGTGG.

As concerns this clone: The CDR3 end lies 3 residues beyond the end of the read and is filled in from the germline J gene. Other DNA sequences in this sample translate to the same CDR3. The chain joins TRBV5-1 to TRBJ2-3; 7 bases map to TRBD1. V was clipped by 0 bases and J by 6 bases; unmatched bases: 7. The CDR3 extends over 15 amino acids. Germline CDR1 and CDR2: SGHRS and YFSETQ. The part of the CDR3 DNA that was read is TGCGCCAGCAGCTTGGAAGGACGCAGGGGGGATACG. This sequence encodes CASSLEGRRGDT. The whole CDR3 sequence reads CASSLEGRRGDTQYF. Together with reference TRBV5-1 and TRBJ2-3, the CDR3 gives the full variable domain: KAGVTQTPRYLIKTRGQQVTLSCSPISGHRSVSWYQQTPGQGLQFLFEYFSETQRNKGNFPGRFSGRQFSNSRSEMNVSTLELGDSALYLCASSLEGRRGDTQYFGPGTRLTVL.

CDR3 bases read: TGTGCCAGCGGCCCGAGGGCCGGGGATGAG. Its protein product is CASGPRAGDE. The full CDR3 protein is CASGPRAGDEAFF. V is TRBV7-9 and J is TRBJ1-1; D is unresolved. The observed sequence ends 3 residues before the CDR3 terminus, with the missing tail filled in from the germline J gene. This CDR3 comprises 13 residues. The germline V gene has CDR1 SEHNR and CDR2 FQNEAQ (reference sequence).

As regards this clone: The read ends 3 residues shy of where the CDR3 ends; the end is completed using the germline J gene. The J gene is TRBJ1-2, the V gene TRBV10-3; a possible D gene is TRBD1 (6 bases). CDR1 and CDR2 from the germline V gene are ENHRY and SYGVKD. The CDR3 spans 17 residues. The sequenced CDR3 bases are TGTGCCATCAGAGCAAACACCGGGACATCTTATAACAATGAA. Translated: CAIRANTGTSYNNE. The complete CDR3 reads CAIRANTGTSYNNEYTF.

With regard to this clone: The read ends 3 residues shy of where the CDR3 ends; the end is completed using the germline J gene. This sequence joins TRBV27 and TRBJ2-7; weak D call: TRBD1 (6 bases). Looked up from germline, CDR1 is MNHEY and CDR2 is SMNVEV (reference sequence). V dropped 6 bases and J dropped 3 bases, with 18 bases sitting between them. This CDR3 region has 15 residues. CDR3 sequence: CASSPTRTVHYEQYF. The sequenced part of the CDR3 DNA is TGTGCCAGCAGCCCCACCCGGACAGTGCACTACGAG.

Measured by frequency, this clone is hyperexpanded. Coverage ceases 3 residues before the CDR3 finishes, and the germline J gene fills in the end. This specimen includes other DNA sequences encoding the same CDR3. The chain uses TRBV6-1 and TRBJ1-2; D possibly corresponds to TRBD1 (6 bases). The CDR3 has 14 amino acids. Germline V gives CDR1 MNHNS, CDR2 SASEGT. The CDR3 DNA, read in part, is TGTGCCAGCAGTGCATCTCTACAGGGCGGCGGC. Encoded protein: CASSASLQGGG. The complete CDR3 reads CASSASLQGGGYTF.

Note on this clone: The CDR3 extends 3 residues past the end of the read, so its final part is completed from the germline J gene. This chain joins TRBV7-9 and TRBJ2-3; 11 bases agree with TRBD1. CDR1 and CDR2 (germline): SEHNR, FQNEAQ (reference sequence). This CDR3 contains 15 residues. The CDR3 DNA, read in part, is TGTGCCAGCAGAAAGACCGGGACAGGGGGTGAGACG. This encodes CASRKTGTGGET. The whole CDR3 sequence is CASRKTGTGGETQYF.

With regard to this clone: The CDR3 end is not reached by the read, which stops 3 residues before it; the germline J gene fills it in. The rearrangement joins TRBV10-1 to TRBJ2-3, with D perhaps TRBD2 (6 bases). The CDR3 extends over 14 amino acids. Germline V lookup: CDR1 WNHNN, CDR2 SYGVQD (reference sequence). Trimming took 4 bases from V and 0 from J, leaving 8 bases between them. The DNA read from the CDR3 is TGCGCCAGCAGTGGACGGGGGAGCACAGATACG. It is translated as CASSGRGSTDT. The CDR3, in full, reads CASSGRGSTDTQYF.

This clone registers medium-sized by frequency. Read sequence stops 3 residues before the CDR3 end, and the germline J gene provides the missing end. V and J are TRBV7-2 and TRBJ1-2, with 9 bases fitting TRBD1. The CDR3 runs 14 residues. J lost 3 bases, V lost 3 bases, and 2 bases had no gene match. Germline CDR1 SGHTA, CDR2 FQGNSA. CDR3 DNA, as far as it was read: TGTGCCAGCAGCTTGGACAGGGGAGACTATGGC. It codes for CASSLDRGDYG. The whole CDR3 is CASSLDRGDYGYTF.

Details on this clone: The read comes to an end 3 residues before the CDR3 does, leaving the germline J gene to fill in the end. The chain employs TRBV19 and TRBJ2-3, with unresolved D. V was clipped by 6 bases and J by 0 bases, with 13 bases between them. The CDR3 covers 15 residues. Germline V gene sequence: CDR1 LNHDA, CDR2 SQIVND (reference sequence). The covered CDR3 bases are TGTGCCAGTAGGGCGGTGGCGATTAGCACAGATACG. This codes for CASRAVAISTDT. In full, the CDR3 is CASRAVAISTDTQYF. Looking up the rest from reference TRBV19 and TRBJ2-3 gives the full variable domain: DGGITQSPKYLFRKEGQNVTLSCEQNLNHDAMYWYRQDPGQGLRLIYYSQIVNDFQKGDIAEGYSVSREKKESFPLTVTSAQKNPTAFYLCASRAVAISTDTQYFGPGTRLTVL.

Note on this clone: The missing CDR3 end, 3 residues past where the read stops, is filled in from the germline J gene. This sequence joins TRBV18 and TRBJ1-2; TRBD1 matches 7 bases. CDR1 is KGHSH and CDR2 is LQKENI in the germline V gene. This CDR3 is 15 amino acids long. CDR3: CASSPPGQSSDTYTF. CDR3 DNA, as far as it was read: TGTGCCAGCTCACCACCGGGACAGTCTTCAGATACC.

Considering frequency, this clone is large. Sequencing ends 3 residues short of the CDR3 end; the germline J gene provides the rest. The J gene is TRBJ2-3, the V gene TRBV12-3 or TRBV12-4; 8 bases are shared with TRBD2. CDR3 length: 14 amino acids. Trimming removed 5 bases from V and 0 bases from J; junction bases left unmatched: 1. CDR3 protein: CASSASGSTDTQYF. The CDR3 bases that were read are TGTGCCAGCAGTGCTAGCGGGAGCACAGATACG.

With regard to this clone: The read halts 3 residues ahead of the CDR3 end, with the missing end drawn from the germline J gene. This chain links TRBV11-2 with TRBJ1-2; perhaps TRBD1 as D (5 bases). The CDR3 extends over 12 amino acids. Germline CDR1 is SGHAT and CDR2 is FQNNGV. V was shortened by 4 bases and J by 6 bases, with 9 bases between the two germline ends. Here the CDR3 reads CASSWGGDGYTF. The sequenced part of the CDR3 DNA is TGTGCCAGCAGCTGGGGGGGGGATGGC.

This clone shows up as large by frequency. The sequence runs out 3 residues before the end of the CDR3; the remainder is reconstructed from the germline J gene. This rearrangement joins TRBV18 to TRBJ2-2; possibly TRBD2 for D (6 bases). Trimming took 3 bases from V and 2 from J, leaving 10 bases between them. Germline CDR1 KGHSH, CDR2 LQKENI. The CDR3 has 15 amino acids. The sequenced part of the CDR3 DNA is TGTGCCAGCTCACCGAGGGGACTCAACACCGGGGAG. The encoded protein is CASSPRGLNTGE. The entire CDR3 reads CASSPRGLNTGELFF. Full variable domain (rest looked up from reference TRBV18 and TRBJ2-2): NAGVMQNPRHLVRRRGQEARLRCSPMKGHSHVYWYRQLPEEGLKFMVYLQKENIIDESGMPKERFSAEFPKEGPSILRIQQVVRGDSAAYFCASSPRGLNTGELFFGEGSRLTVL.

On this clone: The CDR3 end lies 3 residues beyond the end of the read and is filled in from the germline J gene. V usage is TRBV20-1 and J usage is TRBJ2-1; no clear D. Germline-derived CDR1 and CDR2 are DFQATT and SNEGSKA (reference sequence). V was trimmed by 4 bases and J by 6 bases, leaving 13 bases between them. The CDR3 consists of 13 residues. CDR3 bases read: TGCAGTGCTACCTGGGCAGTTAGCAATGAG. Amino acid sequence: CSATWAVSNE. The entire CDR3 reads CSATWAVSNEQFF.